The text below deals with one T cell receptor (beta chain). Reverse transcription of roughly 0.5 to 1 ug RNA used random hexamers. Across 54 Vbeta and 13 Jbeta, immunoSEQ multiplex PCR amplified TCR beta CDR3. TCRdb independently ran MiXCR on the immunoSEQ multiplex PCR reads; one entry per CDR3 protein. The sample lists some 300,000 distinct CDR3 sequences, 89% seen once, with roughly 0.2% in the top ten. This entry is derived from a study of CD8 T cells in Susac syndrome. V was cut by 5 bases and J by 0 bases, with 17 bases left in between. This CDR3 spans 18 amino acids. The J gene is TRBJ2-6, the V gene TRBV12-3 or TRBV12-4; either TRBD1 or TRBD2 may fit D (6 bases each). This receptor was obtained from a human donor with multiple sclerosis. Sequencing used CD8+ T cells from PBMCs. The CDR3 loop reads CASSKEGEGGSGANVLTF. The CDR3 DNA reads as TGTGCCAGCAGTAAAGAGGGAGAGGGGGGCTCTGGGGCCAACGTCCTGACTTTC.